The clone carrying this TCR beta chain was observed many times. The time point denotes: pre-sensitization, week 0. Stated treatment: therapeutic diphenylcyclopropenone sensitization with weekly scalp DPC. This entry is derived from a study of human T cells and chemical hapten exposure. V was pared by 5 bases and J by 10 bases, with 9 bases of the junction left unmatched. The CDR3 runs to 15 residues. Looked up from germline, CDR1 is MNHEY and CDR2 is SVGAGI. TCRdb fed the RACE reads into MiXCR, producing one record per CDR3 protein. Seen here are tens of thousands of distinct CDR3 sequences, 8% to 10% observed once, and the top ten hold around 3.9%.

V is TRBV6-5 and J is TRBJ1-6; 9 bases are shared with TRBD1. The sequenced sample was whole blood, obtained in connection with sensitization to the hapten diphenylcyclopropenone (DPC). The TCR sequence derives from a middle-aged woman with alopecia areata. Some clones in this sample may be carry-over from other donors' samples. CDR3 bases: TGTGCCAGCAGTCTTACTGGGACAGGGATATCACCCCTCCACTTT. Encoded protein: CASSLTGTGISPLHF.